This T cell receptor beta chain was observed in a study of blood T cell repertoires in COVID-19. Study-level information: Italy, Spain and the United States were the sources of the convalescent and acute COVID-19 samples.

This CDR3 contains 17 residues. This clone appeared a single time. Study processing details: Scientists estimated how many nucleated cells there were by amplifying reference gene primers. Sequenced by immunoSEQ multiplex PCR; TCRdb stores in-frame clones only, minus some. Clonal size and the V and J genes are those of that table, whereas D and trimming came from the DNA. The top ten hold under 2% of the sample, which has hundreds of thousands of clones, just under 85% seen once. The V and J genes are TRBV12-1 and TRBJ2-1; TRBD2 is the table's D call and was not checked against the DNA. TRBV12-1 is reported as a pseudogene. Sequences were obtained from peripheral blood. The sequence came from an elderly woman with acute or convalescent COVID-19. The CDR3: CASSSGTSGYSYNEQFF. Here the CDR3 DNA reads TGTGCCAGCAGCTCCGGGACTAGCGGATACTCCTACAATGAGCAGTTCTTC.